The 10 T cell receptor beta chains presented below share a single source sample, sequenced in a study of monozygotic twins with cystic fibrosis. Libraries were prepared by immunoSEQ multiplex PCR; TCRdb keeps only in-frame clonotypes and omits some of them. The table shows 30,000 to 45,000 clones, with 75% to 90% occurring only once. Sequenced: blood. These receptors all come from a girl aged 2 to 9 with cystic fibrosis.

This clone was counted a few times. The chain has TRBV30 and TRBJ1-6; the D is unclear. Between the trimmed V and J ends, which lost 1 base and 5 bases, there was a span of 9 bases. The germline V gene encodes CDR1 GTSNPN and CDR2 SVGIG (reference sequence). CDR3 length: 14 residues. The CDR3 region is CAWSGGSHNSPLHF. In DNA form, the CDR3 reads TGTGCCTGGAGTGGGGGTTCCCATAATTCACCCCTCCACTTT.

This chain joins TRBV5-4 and TRBJ2-5; possible D gene TRBD2, 5 bases. The CDR3 is 14 amino acids. Trimming left V 3 bases short and J 4 bases short, with 13 bases between. Germline V gives CDR1 SGHNT, CDR2 YYREEE (reference sequence). The CDR3 protein is CASSSVRGGETQYF. The CDR3 coding sequence is TGTGCCAGCAGCTCCGTACGGGGTGGAGAGACCCAGTACTTC.

The rearrangement uses TRBV5-1 and TRBJ2-1; perhaps TRBD1 as D (6 bases). This CDR3 contains 15 residues. Trimming removed 4 bases at V and 5 bases at J, with 16 bases between. CDR1 and CDR2 from the germline V gene are SGHRS and YFSETQ. In DNA form, the CDR3 reads TGCGCCAGCAGCCCGGAATACAGGGTAGACAATGAGCAGTTCTTC. Protein product: CASSPEYRVDNEQFF.

The DNA for the CDR3 is TGCGCCAGCAGCCAAGAAATGCAGGGGGGCGGTTTATGGTACGAGCAGTACTTC. Its protein product is CASSQEMQGGGLWYEQYF. The J gene is TRBJ2-7, the V gene TRBV4-3; TRBD1 is a possible D gene (7 bases). Germline CDR1 LGHNA, CDR2 YSLEER. Trimming pared 0 bases from V and 4 bases from J, leaving 22 bases between. The CDR3 is 18 amino acids.

The genes are TRBV27 and TRBJ2-7; 8 bases agree with TRBD1. The V and J ends lost 7 bases and 4 bases, in that order; junction bases with no gene match: 15. Germline values: CDR1 MNHEY, CDR2 SMNVEV (reference sequence). The CDR3 has 16 residues. As DNA, the CDR3 is TGTGCCAGCAAAAGAGATTACCGGGACAGGATGTACGAGCAGTACTTC. Its protein is CASKRDYRDRMYEQYF.

The genes are TRBV5-6 and TRBJ2-1; the D call may be TRBD1 or TRBD2 (7 bases each). The germline V and J ends were trimmed by 4 bases and 0 bases, with 17 bases remaining between them. The CDR3 is 17 residues long. Germline V gene sequence: CDR1 SGHDT, CDR2 YYEEEE. The CDR3 bases are TGTGCCAGCAGCGGGGAGGGGCGGGACAGCTCCTACAATGAGCAGTTCTTC. Protein: CASSGEGRDSSYNEQFF.

J is TRBJ2-5 and V is TRBV30; D uncertain. The V end was cut by 4 bases, the J end by 2 bases, with 8 bases between. Germline V gene data show CDR1 as GTSNPN and CDR2 as SVGIG (reference sequence). CDR3 length: 12 residues. The CDR3 region has the DNA TGTGCCTGGATGGTGGTTCAAGAGACCCAGTACTTC. It is translated as CAWMVVQETQYF.

This chain joins TRBV6-6 and TRBJ2-1; 8 bases are a match to TRBD2. Germline V CDR1 and CDR2: MNHNY, SVGAGI (reference sequence). V gave up 4 bases and J gave up 6 bases; unmatched junction bases: 8. The CDR3 is made up of 15 amino acids. The CDR3 coding sequence is TGTGCCAGCAGTTCCCGGGGGGGAGCCGGCAATGAGCAGTTCTTC. Translated: CASSSRGGAGNEQFF.

The rearrangement uses TRBV7-6 and TRBJ2-7; tentatively, D is TRBD1 (5 bases). This CDR3 region has 14 residues. Trimming cost V 1 base and J 3 bases, with 10 bases left between them. Germline CDR1 is SGHVS and CDR2 is FNYEAQ. In DNA, the CDR3 is TGTGCCAGCAGCTTAGAAAACAGGCGCTACGAGCAGTACTTC. This codes for CASSLENRRYEQYF.

Here the CDR3 reads CASRVDNVGELFF. CDR3 DNA: TGTGCCAGTAGGGTGGACAACGTCGGGGAACTGTTTTTT. The genes are TRBV19 and TRBJ1-4; D possibly corresponds to TRBD1 (5 bases). The CDR3 length is 13 residues. V gave up 6 bases and J gave up 12 bases, with 17 bases separating them. Germline CDR1 reads LNHDA; CDR2 reads SQIVND (reference sequence).